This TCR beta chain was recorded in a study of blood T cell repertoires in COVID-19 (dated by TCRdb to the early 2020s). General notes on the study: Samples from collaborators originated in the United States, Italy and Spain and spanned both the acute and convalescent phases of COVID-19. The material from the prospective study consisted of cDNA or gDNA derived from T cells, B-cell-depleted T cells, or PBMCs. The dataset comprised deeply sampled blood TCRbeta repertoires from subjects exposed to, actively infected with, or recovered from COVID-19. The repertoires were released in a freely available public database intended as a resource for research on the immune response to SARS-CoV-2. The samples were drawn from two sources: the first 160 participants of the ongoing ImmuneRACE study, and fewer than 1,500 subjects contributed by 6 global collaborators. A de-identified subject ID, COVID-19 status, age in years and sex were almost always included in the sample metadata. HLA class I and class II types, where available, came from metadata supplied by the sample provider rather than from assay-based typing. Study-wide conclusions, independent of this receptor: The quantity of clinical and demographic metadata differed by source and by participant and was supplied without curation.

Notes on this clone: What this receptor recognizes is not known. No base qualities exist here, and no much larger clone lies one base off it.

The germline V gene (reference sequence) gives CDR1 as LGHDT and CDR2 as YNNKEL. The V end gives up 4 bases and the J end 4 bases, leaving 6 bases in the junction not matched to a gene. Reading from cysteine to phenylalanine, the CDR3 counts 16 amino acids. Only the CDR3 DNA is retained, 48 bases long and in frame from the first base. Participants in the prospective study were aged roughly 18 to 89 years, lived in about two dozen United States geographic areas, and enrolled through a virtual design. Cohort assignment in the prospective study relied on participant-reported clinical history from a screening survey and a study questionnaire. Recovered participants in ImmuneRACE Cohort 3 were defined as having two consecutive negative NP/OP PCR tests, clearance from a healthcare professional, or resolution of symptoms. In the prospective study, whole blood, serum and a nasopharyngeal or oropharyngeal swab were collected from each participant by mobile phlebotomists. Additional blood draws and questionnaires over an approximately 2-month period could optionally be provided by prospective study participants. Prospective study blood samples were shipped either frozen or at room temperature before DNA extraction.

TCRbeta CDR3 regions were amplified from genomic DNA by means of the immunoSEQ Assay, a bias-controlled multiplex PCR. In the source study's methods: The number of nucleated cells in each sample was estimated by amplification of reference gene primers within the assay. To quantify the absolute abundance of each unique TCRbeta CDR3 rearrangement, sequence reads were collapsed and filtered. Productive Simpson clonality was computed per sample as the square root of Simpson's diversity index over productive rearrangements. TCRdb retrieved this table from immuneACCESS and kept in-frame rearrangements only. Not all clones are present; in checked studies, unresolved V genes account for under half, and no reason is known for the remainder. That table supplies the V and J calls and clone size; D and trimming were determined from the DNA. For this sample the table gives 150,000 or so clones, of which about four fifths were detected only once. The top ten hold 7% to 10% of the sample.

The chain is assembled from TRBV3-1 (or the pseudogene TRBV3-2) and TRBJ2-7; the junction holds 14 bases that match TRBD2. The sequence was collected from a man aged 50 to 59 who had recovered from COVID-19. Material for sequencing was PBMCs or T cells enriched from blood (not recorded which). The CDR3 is CASSRQGLAGDYEQYF. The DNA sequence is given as TGTGCCAGCAGCCGACAGGGACTAGCGGGGGATTACGAGCAGTACTTC.